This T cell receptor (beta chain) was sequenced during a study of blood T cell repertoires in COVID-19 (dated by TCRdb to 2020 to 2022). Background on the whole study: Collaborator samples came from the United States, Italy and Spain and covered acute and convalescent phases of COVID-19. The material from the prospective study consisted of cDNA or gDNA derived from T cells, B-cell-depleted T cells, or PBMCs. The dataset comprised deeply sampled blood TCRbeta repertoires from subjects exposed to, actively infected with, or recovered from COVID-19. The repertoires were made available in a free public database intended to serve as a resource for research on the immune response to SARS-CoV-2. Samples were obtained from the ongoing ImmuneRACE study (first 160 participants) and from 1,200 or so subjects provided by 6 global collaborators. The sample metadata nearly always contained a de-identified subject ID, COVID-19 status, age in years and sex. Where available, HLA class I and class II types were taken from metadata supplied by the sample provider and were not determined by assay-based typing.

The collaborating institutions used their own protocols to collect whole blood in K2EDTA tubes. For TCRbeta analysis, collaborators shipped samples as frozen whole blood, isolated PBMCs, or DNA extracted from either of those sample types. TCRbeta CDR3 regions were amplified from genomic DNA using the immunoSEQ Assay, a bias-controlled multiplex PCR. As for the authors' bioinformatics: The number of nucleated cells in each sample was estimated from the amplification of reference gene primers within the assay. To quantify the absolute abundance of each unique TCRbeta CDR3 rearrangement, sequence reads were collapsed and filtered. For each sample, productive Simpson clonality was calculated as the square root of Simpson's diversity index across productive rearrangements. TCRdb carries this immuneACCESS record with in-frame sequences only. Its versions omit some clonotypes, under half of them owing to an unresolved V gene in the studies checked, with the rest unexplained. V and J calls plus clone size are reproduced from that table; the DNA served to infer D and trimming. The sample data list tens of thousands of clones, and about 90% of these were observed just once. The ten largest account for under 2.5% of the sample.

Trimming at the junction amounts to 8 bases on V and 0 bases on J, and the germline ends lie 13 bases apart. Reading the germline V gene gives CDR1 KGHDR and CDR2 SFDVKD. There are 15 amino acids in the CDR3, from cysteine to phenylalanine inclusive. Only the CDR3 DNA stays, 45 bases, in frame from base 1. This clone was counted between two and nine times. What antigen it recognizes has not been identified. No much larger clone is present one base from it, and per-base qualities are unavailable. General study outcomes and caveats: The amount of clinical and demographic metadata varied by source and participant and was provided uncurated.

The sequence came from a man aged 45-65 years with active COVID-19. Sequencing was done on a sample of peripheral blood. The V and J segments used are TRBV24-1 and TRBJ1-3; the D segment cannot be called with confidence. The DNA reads TGTGCCACCACCCCCTCTCCTTGCTCTGGAAACACCATATATTTT. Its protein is CATTPSPCSGNTIYF.